This T cell receptor (beta chain) emerged from a study of beta chain features in type 1 diabetes (dated 2018 in TCRdb). Broadly, across the study: No differences in mean age, gender distribution, total cell number or subset yield were found between patients and healthy donors. A total of around 110,000,000 sorted cells were examined across all samples, and RNA yield correlated strongly with the number of cells per subset. Naive and central memory subsets were obtained from all 30 or so donors, but regulatory and stem cell-like memory subsets were isolated from only 8 patients and 8 healthy donors. The study compared TCRB repertoires of sorted circulating CD4+ T cell subsets between recently diagnosed type 1 diabetes patients and matched healthy donors. Findings and caveats that apply to the study as a whole: Naive, central memory and regulatory TCRB repertoires appeared to be more alike among patients than among healthy donors. Because cDNA rather than genomic DNA was sequenced, highly expressing activated cells could have been over-represented, although no difference in activation and CD3 levels was found between groups. Shorter templates might have been favored by PCR, but patient and control samples were amplified and corrected together, so both groups would have been affected equally by any skew. A moderate but significant shortening of TCRB CDR3 length was observed in type 1 diabetes patients in all four CD4+ subsets. At VDJ recombination sites, type 1 diabetes patients had fewer insertions and more deleted nucleotides, which implies abnormalities in thymic rearrangement. Because the HLA sub-analyses included only small numbers of individuals, any influence of HLA type on TCRB rearrangement was left unresolved.

A single peripheral blood draw of about 120 mL on average was collected from each donor into heparinised tubes. A BD FACSAria II was used to sort naive, central memory, regulatory and stem cell-like memory CD4+ T cells with a panel that included CD45RO, CCR7, CD25, CD127, CD95 and CD27. Purity was above 95% for every sorted population. PBMCs were isolated immediately by Lymphoprep density gradient centrifugation and stained directly without culture. So that batch effects would be minimized, each experiment stained and sorted samples in pairs, pairing one healthy donor with one patient. This clone was detected only a few times. No antigen is known for it. No base quality values were provided; no much bigger clone lies one nucleotide off. The entire isolated RNA was reverse transcribed using the High Capacity cDNA Reverse Transcription Kit, and thus expressed TCRB transcripts were sequenced. Deep immunoSEQ sequencing was applied to naive, central memory and regulatory T cell samples, giving an average of about 3.8 million total reads per sample. Sorted cells were lysed in RLT buffer, and RNA was extracted using DNase-treated RNeasy Micro or Mini kits according to cell number. Each cell subset was processed on its own to prevent cross-contamination, while patient and healthy donor samples were processed together. TCRB sequences were amplified from cDNA with the immunoSEQ multiplex PCR, producing 87-bp fragments spanning the CDR3 region. Sequencing of the amplicons was performed on the Illumina HiSeq platform. Processing in the source paper ran as follows. Synthetic template baselines were used to correct PCR bias computationally, reads within Hamming distance 2 were collapsed, and singletons that could not be merged were discarded. Reads were aligned to IMGT to assign V, D and J genes, CDR3 length, and insertions or deletions at six rearrangement sites. Within each subset, clonotype counts were normalized to the number of sorted cells before true diversity and Gini coefficients were calculated with the tcR R package. Repertoire sharing was quantified using the overlap coefficient calculated on TCRB nucleotide sequences. Out-of-frame TCRB sequences from naive cells were analyzed to stand in for the pre-selection repertoire. TCRdb provides this immuneACCESS table in a form limited to in-frame rearrangements. Some clones are lacking; in checked studies, under half of them reflect an unresolved V gene, and why the rest are absent is not known. The V and J calls and clone size come from that table; D and trimming were worked out from the DNA. The sample table lists hundreds of thousands of clones, approximately 28% of them with a count of one. The ten largest clones represent roughly 0.06% of the sample.

The TCR sequence derives from a man in his late teens or twenties in good health. The material sequenced was naive CD4+ T cells from blood. This sample's cell subset or site label indicates: true naive CD4+ T cells.

The bases read TGTGCCAGCAGCTCAGGCCGGGAGGGAAGCTACGAGCAGTACTTC. This sequence encodes CASSSGREGSYEQYF. The sequence joins TRBV13 to TRBJ2-7, with 8 central nucleotides matching TRBD2. From the cysteine through the phenylalanine, the CDR3 covers 15 amino acids. Only the CDR3 portion is preserved as DNA: 45 bases, with reading frame beginning at the first base. Relative to germline, V is missing 4 bases and J is missing 3 bases, with 8 bases of the junction outside any gene match. Taken from the germline V gene (reference sequence), the CDR1 and CDR2 loops are PRHDT and FYEKMQ.